The 28 T cell receptor beta chains below all came from one sample that was sequenced in a study of control samples from healthy donors and cancer patients. Measured with immunoSEQ multiplex PCR; TCRdb has only the in-frame clones, and not every one. Counted here are about 89,000 clones, roughly 84% occurring once; the ten biggest clones make up 2% to 2.5%. The sequencing sample was made of blood. The receptor source for this set is a woman aged 35 to 49 in good health.

V is TRBV3-1 (or the pseudogene TRBV3-2) and J is TRBJ1-2; 8 bases map to TRBD1. The CDR3 totals 14 residues. Germline V gives CDR1 LGHDT, CDR2 YNNKEL (reference sequence). J gave up 5 bases and V 0 bases, and 2 bases lay outside the gene matches. The chain's CDR3 is CASSQENRGYGYTF. Here the CDR3 DNA reads TGTGCCAGCAGCCAAGAAAACAGGGGGTATGGCTACACCTTC.

V and J are TRBV30 and TRBJ1-1; D is perhaps TRBD1 (6 bases). CDR3 length: 13 residues. Trimming removed 5 bases from V and 4 bases from J, with 14 bases in between. Germline lookup yields CDR1 GTSNPN and CDR2 SVGIG (reference sequence). CDR3 sequence reads: CAWGRTVGTEAFF. CDR3 DNA: TGTGCCTGGGGTAGGACAGTGGGCACTGAAGCTTTCTTT.

This clone was seen more than once but under ten times. This sample includes further DNA sequences coding for the same CDR3. The chain combines TRBV7-2 with TRBJ2-3, with D uncertain. CDR3 length equals 14 residues. The ends were cut back, 2 bases at V and 2 bases at J, with 8 bases in the middle. The V gene's germline CDR1 is SGHTA and CDR2 FQGNSA. The CDR3 region is CASSLLGSTDTQYF. The CDR3, as DNA: TGTGCCAGCAGCTTACTCGGGTCCACAGATACGCAGTATTTT. The full variable domain, with the rest looked up from reference TRBV7-2 and TRBJ2-3, is GAGVSQSPSNKVTEKGKDVELRCDPISGHTALYWYRQSLGQGLEFLIYFQGNSAPDKSGLPSDRFSAERTGGSVSTLTIQRTQQEDSAVYLCASSLLGSTDTQYFGPGTRLTVL.

The V and J genes are TRBV6-2 or TRBV6-3 and TRBJ1-2; D unclear. Germline V CDR1 and CDR2: MNHEY, SVGEGT. The CDR3 consists of 16 residues. Trimming took 3 bases from V and 1 from J, leaving 15 bases between them. The CDR3 region is CASSYTLGRDNYGYTF. DNA of the CDR3: TGTGCCAGCAGTTATACCCTTGGGAGGGATAACTATGGCTACACCTTC.

This chain joins TRBV2 and TRBJ1-5, with 7 positions matching TRBD1. V trimming: 5 bases; J trimming: 2 bases; junction bases outside the gene matches: 6. The CDR3 sequence is 15 residues long. CDR1 SNHLY and CDR2 FYNNEI come from the germline V gene. The CDR3 reads CASSQGVLGNQPQHF. CDR3 sequence (DNA): TGTGCCAGCAGTCAGGGGGTTCTGGGCAATCAGCCCCAGCATTTT.

CDR3 residues: CASSQPQGDGYTF. CDR3 bases: TGTGCCAGCAGCCAACCACAGGGCGATGGCTACACCTTC. The chain couples TRBV11-3 to TRBJ1-2; tentative D call: TRBD1 (6 bases). The germline V and J ends were trimmed by 5 bases and 6 bases, with 13 bases remaining between them. Per germline, CDR1 SGHNT and CDR2 YENEEA. CDR3 length equals 13 residues.

This chain connects TRBV5-1 to TRBJ2-2; no reliable D call. The CDR3 consists of 15 residues. Trimming cost V 0 bases and J 6 bases, with 12 bases left between them. Germline V gives CDR1 SGHRS, CDR2 YFSETQ. The CDR3 loop reads CASSLGPRPAGELFF. DNA for the CDR3: TGCGCCAGCAGCTTGGGGCCCCGACCGGCCGGGGAGCTGTTTTTT.

This sequence joins TRBV7-8 and TRBJ2-5; D ambiguous. Germline CDR1 reads SGHVS; CDR2 reads FQNEAQ. Trimming cost V 5 bases and J 7 bases, with 5 bases left between them. This CDR3 is built from 10 residues. The CDR3 nucleotides read TGTGCCAGCAGCCCAAGGACCCAGTACTTC. Encoded protein: CASSPRTQYF.

The gene calls are TRBV7-9 and TRBJ1-3, with 9 bases aligning to TRBD1. The V gene end was trimmed by 5 bases and the J gene end by 4 bases; junction bases not matched to a gene: 18. The CDR3 is 19 residues long. Germline-derived CDR1 and CDR2 are SEHNR and FQNEAQ (reference sequence). DNA for the CDR3: TGTGCCAGCAGCATTCCAGGGGACAGGGCCTTTACGGGGGGAAACACCATATATTTT. The encoded protein is CASSIPGDRAFTGGNTIYF.

As concerns this clone: Other nucleotide sequences in the sample specify the same CDR3. The V and J genes are TRBV7-9 and TRBJ1-2; possibly TRBD1 for D (5 bases). Trimming took 1 base from V and 4 from J, leaving 10 bases between them. CDR1 is SEHNR and CDR2 is FQNEAQ in the germline V gene (reference sequence). CDR3 size: 14 residues. The chain's CDR3 is CASSLVQGTYGYTF. The CDR3 coding sequence is TGTGCCAGCAGCTTAGTTCAGGGAACCTATGGCTACACCTTC. Full variable domain (rest looked up from reference TRBV7-9 and TRBJ1-2): DTGVSQNPRHKITKRGQNVTFRCDPISEHNRLYWYRQTLGQGPEFLTYFQNEAQLEKSRLLSDRFSAERPKGSFSTLEIQRTEQGDSAMYLCASSLVQGTYGYTFGSGTRLTVV.

The chain has TRBV10-3 and TRBJ2-7; D possibly corresponds to TRBD1 (6 bases). Trimming took off 2 bases at V and 5 bases at J, with 16 bases between the two ends. The germline V gene encodes CDR1 ENHRY and CDR2 SYGVKD. This CDR3 is 15 amino acids long. The CDR3 DNA is TGTGCCATCAGTGAGGGACAGAGTGTGGGACACGAGCAGTACTTC. Its translation: CAISEGQSVGHEQYF.

This chain joins TRBV11-3 and TRBJ1-1; 9 nucleotides align to TRBD1. Germline lookup yields CDR1 SGHNT and CDR2 YENEEA. The CDR3 spans 16 residues. The trim removed 4 bases at V and 1 base at J, leaving 7 bases unmatched. DNA of the CDR3: TGTGCCAGCAGCTCCCCCGGGACAGGGACGAACACTGAAGCTTTCTTT. This sequence encodes CASSSPGTGTNTEAFF.

In its sample, this clone was seen a few times. The sample has other DNA sequences that encode this CDR3 too. The chain recombines TRBV5-1 with TRBJ2-1; unclear D gene. Trimming stripped 0 bases from V and 0 bases from J, with 4 bases between. From germline, CDR1 is SGHRS and CDR2 YFSETQ. The CDR3 has 14 amino acids. In DNA form, the CDR3 reads TGCGCCAGCAGCTTGGGCAGCTCCTACAATGAGCAGTTCTTC. Residues: CASSLGSSYNEQFF.

The V call is TRBV19, the J call TRBJ1-1; the D is unclear. V dropped 4 bases and J dropped 4 bases, with 10 bases sitting between them. Germline values: CDR1 LNHDA, CDR2 SQIVND (reference sequence). The CDR3 totals 13 residues. CDR3 loop: CASSKNRGTEAFF. As DNA, the CDR3 is TGTGCCAGTAGTAAAAACCGTGGCACTGAAGCTTTCTTT.

Only one count was recorded for this clone. The chain joins TRBV2 to TRBJ2-2, with a possible D match to TRBD2 (6 bases). Germline CDR1 is SNHLY and CDR2 is FYNNEI. V was shortened by 5 bases and J by 4 bases, with 8 bases between the two germline ends. CDR3 length: 13 amino acids. The CDR3 DNA reads as TGTGCCAGCAGTAGGGACTTCACCGGGGAGCTGTTTTTT. It specifies CASSRDFTGELFF.

The chain links TRBV4-2 to TRBJ2-5; 12 nucleotides match TRBD2. The J segment lost 5 bases and the V segment lost 0 bases, leaving 4 bases of the junction unmatched. The CDR3 totals 16 residues. Germline V lookup: CDR1 LGHNA, CDR2 YNFKEQ. CDR3 amino acids: CASSQDLAGGLETQYF. CDR3 DNA: TGTGCCAGCAGCCAAGATCTAGCGGGGGGGTTGGAGACCCAGTACTTC.

With respect to this clone: The sample has other DNA sequences that encode this CDR3 too. The V and J genes are TRBV18 and TRBJ2-7, with D possibly being TRBD1 (6 bases). CDR3 size: 14 residues. The V end lost 1 base, the J end lost 3 bases, and 10 bases lay between the germline ends. CDR1 and CDR2 (germline): KGHSH, LQKENI. In DNA, the CDR3 is TGTGCCAGCTCACCACAGACAGGCAGCTACGAGCAGTACTTC. Amino acids: CASSPQTGSYEQYF.

CDR3 sequence reads: CAISGGVGENQPQHF. In DNA form, the CDR3 reads TGTGCCATCAGTGGGGGGGTAGGAGAAAATCAGCCCCAGCATTTT. The chain joins TRBV10-3 to TRBJ1-5, with D perhaps TRBD1 (5 bases). The CDR3 extends over 15 amino acids. CDR1 is ENHRY and CDR2 is SYGVKD in the germline V gene. V was cut by 4 bases and J by 4 bases, with 14 bases left in between.

The chain carries TRBV4-2 and TRBJ1-2; D unresolved. The CDR3 extends over 16 amino acids. The ends were cut back, 0 bases at V and 3 bases at J, with 14 bases in the middle. Germline V CDR1 and CDR2: LGHNA, YNFKEQ. CDR3 amino acids: CASSQDRRRGDYGYTF. The CDR3 DNA follows: TGTGCCAGCAGCCAAGATCGTAGGAGAGGCGACTATGGCTACACCTTC.

The V and J genes are TRBV5-1 and TRBJ2-3; D possibly matches TRBD1 or TRBD2 (6 bases each). The CDR3 has 16 amino acids. Per germline, CDR1 SGHRS and CDR2 YFSETQ. V was trimmed by 1 base and J by 4 bases, leaving 16 bases between them. CDR3 coding DNA: TGCGCCAGCAGCTTGAAGGGGGGCACCCCCCCAGATACGCAGTATTTT. This sequence encodes CASSLKGGTPPDTQYF.

This clone came up a few times. The chain uses TRBV7-9 and TRBJ1-2; no clear D. The CDR3 spans 14 residues. V was clipped by 0 bases and J by 2 bases, with 7 bases between them. Germline V lookup: CDR1 SEHNR, CDR2 FQNEAQ (reference sequence). The CDR3 is CASSLASGNYGYTF. In DNA, the CDR3 is TGTGCCAGCAGCTTAGCGTCCGGGAACTATGGCTACACCTTC.

The rearrangement uses TRBV24-1 and TRBJ1-2, with D maybe TRBD1 (6 bases). V was pared by 7 bases and J by 8 bases, with 16 bases between. Germline CDR1 KGHDR, CDR2 SFDVKD. This CDR3 comprises 13 residues. CDR3 loop: CATSPSQGSGYTF. The CDR3 DNA reads TGTGCCACCAGCCCGTCACAGGGAAGCGGCTACACCTTC.

The chain recombines TRBV5-1 with TRBJ2-7; TRBD2 matches at 12 bases. The CDR3 sequence is 18 residues long. Germline V gene lookup returns CDR1 SGHRS and CDR2 YFSETQ. J lost 0 bases, V lost 1 base, and 8 bases had no gene match. In nucleotides, the CDR3 is TGCGCCAGCAGCTTGTCGCTAGCGGGGGGGGCCAGCTCCTACGAGCAGTACTTC. Protein product: CASSLSLAGGASSYEQYF. Full variable domain (rest looked up from reference TRBV5-1 and TRBJ2-7): KAGVTQTPRYLIKTRGQQVTLSCSPISGHRSVSWYQQTPGQGLQFLFEYFSETQRNKGNFPGRFSGRQFSNSRSEMNVSTLELGDSALYLCASSLSLAGGASSYEQYFGPGTRLTVT.

V is TRBV19 and J is TRBJ1-4; 7 bases are shared with TRBD1. The CDR3 length is 15 residues. V lost 3 bases to trimming and J lost 1 base; unmatched junction nucleotides: 2. Germline V gives CDR1 LNHDA, CDR2 SQIVND (reference sequence). The CDR3: CASSIRQGTNEKLFF. The CDR3 DNA reads TGTGCCAGTAGTATTCGACAGGGAACTAATGAAAAACTGTTTTTT.

The chain uses TRBV13 and TRBJ2-2; 11 bases match TRBD1. With V trimmed by 5 bases and J by 7 bases, 9 bases remained unmatched. Germline CDR1 reads PRHDT; CDR2 reads FYEKMQ (reference sequence). This CDR3 spans 16 amino acids. The CDR3 sequence: CASSPRTGGRVGELFF. The CDR3 coding sequence is TGTGCCAGCAGCCCCCGGACAGGGGGCAGGGTCGGGGAGCTGTTTTTT.

The chain is built from TRBV7-2 and TRBJ1-1; no firm D call. This CDR3 has 13 amino acids. V lost 2 bases, J lost 0 bases, and 4 bases lay in between. Germline CDR1 is SGHTA and CDR2 is FQGNSA. CDR3 DNA: TGTGCCAGCAGCTTAATGGTGAACACTGAAGCTTTCTTT. It is translated as CASSLMVNTEAFF.

This chain uses TRBV14 with TRBJ2-3, with TRBD2 identical over 11 bases. With V trimmed by 4 bases and J by 6 bases, 6 bases remained unmatched. The CDR3 contains 15 residues. Germline V gene data show CDR1 as SGHDN and CDR2 as FVKESK. The CDR3 nucleotides are TGTGCCAGCAGCCGACTAGCGGGGCCCCAGGATACGCAGTATTTT. Translation: CASSRLAGPQDTQYF.

The CDR3 DNA sequence: TGCAGCGTTGAAGATGGACAGTCCTACGAGCAGTACTTC. Protein: CSVEDGQSYEQYF. This chain uses TRBV29-1 with TRBJ2-7; TRBD1 is a possible D gene (6 bases). In germline, CDR1 is SQVTM, CDR2 ANQGSEA. The CDR3 covers 13 residues. The V gene lost 0 bases and the J gene lost 1 base, with 7 bases spanning the gap.